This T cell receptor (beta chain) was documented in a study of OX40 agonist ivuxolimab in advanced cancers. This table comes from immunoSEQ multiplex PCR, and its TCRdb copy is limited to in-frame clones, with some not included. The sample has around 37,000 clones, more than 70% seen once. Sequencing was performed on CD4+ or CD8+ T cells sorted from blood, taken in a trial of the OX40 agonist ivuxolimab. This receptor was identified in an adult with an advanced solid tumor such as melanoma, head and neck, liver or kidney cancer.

The CDR3 DNA is TGTGCCAGTAGTATAAGACTAGCGAGCTCCTACGAGCAGTACTTC. This codes for CASSIRLASSYEQYF. The J gene is TRBJ2-7, the V gene TRBV19; TRBD2 agrees at 8 bases. V shed 2 bases, J shed 0 bases, and the junction held 3 bases outside the gene matches. The CDR3 spans 15 residues. Germline V gives CDR1 LNHDA, CDR2 SQIVND (reference sequence).